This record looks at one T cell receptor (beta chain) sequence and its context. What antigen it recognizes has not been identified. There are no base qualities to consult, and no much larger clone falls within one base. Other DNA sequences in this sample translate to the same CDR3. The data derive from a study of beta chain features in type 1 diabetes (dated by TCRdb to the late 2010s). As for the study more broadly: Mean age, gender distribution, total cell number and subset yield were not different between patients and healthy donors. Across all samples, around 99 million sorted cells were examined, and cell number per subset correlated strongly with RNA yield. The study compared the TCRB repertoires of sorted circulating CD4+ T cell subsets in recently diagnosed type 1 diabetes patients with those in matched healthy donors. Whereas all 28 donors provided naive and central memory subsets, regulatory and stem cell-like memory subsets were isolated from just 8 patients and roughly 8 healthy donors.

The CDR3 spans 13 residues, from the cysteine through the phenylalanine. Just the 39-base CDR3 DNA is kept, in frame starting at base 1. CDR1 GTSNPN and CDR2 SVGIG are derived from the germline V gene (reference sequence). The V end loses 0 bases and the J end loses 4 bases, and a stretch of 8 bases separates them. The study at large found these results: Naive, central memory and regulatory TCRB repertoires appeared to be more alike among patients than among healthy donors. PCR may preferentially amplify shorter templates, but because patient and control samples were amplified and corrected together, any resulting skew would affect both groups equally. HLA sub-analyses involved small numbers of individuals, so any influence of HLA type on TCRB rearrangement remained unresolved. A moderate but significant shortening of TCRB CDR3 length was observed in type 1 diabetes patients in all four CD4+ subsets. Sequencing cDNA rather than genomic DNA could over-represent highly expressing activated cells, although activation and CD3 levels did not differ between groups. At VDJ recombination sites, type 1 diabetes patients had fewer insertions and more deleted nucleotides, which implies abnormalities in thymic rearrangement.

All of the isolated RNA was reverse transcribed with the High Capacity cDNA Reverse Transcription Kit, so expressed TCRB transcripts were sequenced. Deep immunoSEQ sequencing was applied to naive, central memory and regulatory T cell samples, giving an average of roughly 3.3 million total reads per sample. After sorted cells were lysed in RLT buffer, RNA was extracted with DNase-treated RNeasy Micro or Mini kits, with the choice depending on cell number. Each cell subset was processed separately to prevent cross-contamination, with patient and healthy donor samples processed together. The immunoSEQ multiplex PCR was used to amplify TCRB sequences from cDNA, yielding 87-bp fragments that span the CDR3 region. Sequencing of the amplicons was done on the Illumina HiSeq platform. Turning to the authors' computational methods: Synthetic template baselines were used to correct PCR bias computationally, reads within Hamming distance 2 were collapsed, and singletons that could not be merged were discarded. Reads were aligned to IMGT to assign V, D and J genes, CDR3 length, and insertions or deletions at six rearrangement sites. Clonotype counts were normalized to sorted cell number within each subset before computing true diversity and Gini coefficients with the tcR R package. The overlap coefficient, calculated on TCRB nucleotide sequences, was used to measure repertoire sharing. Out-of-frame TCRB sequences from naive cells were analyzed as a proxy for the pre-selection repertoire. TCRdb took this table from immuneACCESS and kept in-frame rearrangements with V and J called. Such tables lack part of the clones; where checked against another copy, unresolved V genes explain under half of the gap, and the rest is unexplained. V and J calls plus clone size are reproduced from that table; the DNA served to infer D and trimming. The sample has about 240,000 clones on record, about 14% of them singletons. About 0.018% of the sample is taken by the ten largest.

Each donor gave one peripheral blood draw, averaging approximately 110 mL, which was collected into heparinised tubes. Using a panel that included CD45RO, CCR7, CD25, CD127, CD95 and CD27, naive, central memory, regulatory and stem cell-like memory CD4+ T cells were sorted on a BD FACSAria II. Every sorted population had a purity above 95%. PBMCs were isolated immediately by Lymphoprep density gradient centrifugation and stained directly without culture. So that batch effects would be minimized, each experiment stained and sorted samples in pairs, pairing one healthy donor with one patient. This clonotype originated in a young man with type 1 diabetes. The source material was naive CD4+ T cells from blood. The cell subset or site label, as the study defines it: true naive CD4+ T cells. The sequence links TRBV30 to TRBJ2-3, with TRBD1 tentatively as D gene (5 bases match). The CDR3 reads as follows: CAWSVQAADTQYF. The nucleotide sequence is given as TGTGCCTGGAGTGTACAGGCGGCAGATACGCAGTATTTT.